These 5 T cell receptor beta chains share one sample of origin, sequenced in a study of T cell responses to AZD1222 COVID-19 vaccine. The protocol was immunoSEQ multiplex PCR, while the TCRdb copy is restricted to in-frame clones and leaves out a portion. The repertoire has about 170,000 clones, approximately 93% of them found once; the top ten carry about 4.2%. The sample here was peripheral blood, taken on day 0 of AZD1222 vaccination. The receptors here all came from an adult in good health.

The chain links TRBV5-5 to TRBJ2-1; 10 bases are a match to TRBD1. The CDR3 consists of 15 residues. The V gene's germline CDR1 is SGHKS and CDR2 YYEKEE (reference sequence). After removal of 4 bases from V and 4 bases from J, the junction contained 5 bases not matched to a gene. CDR3: CASSHRDRGYNEQFF. Here the CDR3 DNA reads TGTGCCAGCAGCCACCGGGACAGGGGTTACAATGAGCAGTTCTTC.

The rearrangement joins TRBV7-8 to TRBJ2-7, with 9 bases lining up with TRBD1. Germline loops: CDR1 SGHVS, CDR2 FQNEAQ. CDR3 length: 14 residues. The ends lost 8 bases at V and 10 bases at J; junction bases unmatched: 15. The CDR3 DNA reads TGTGCCAGCCGACCAACAGGGGGCATAGAGGGCCAGTACTTC. Translated: CASRPTGGIEGQYF.

The J gene is TRBJ1-1, the V gene TRBV6-5; no clear D gene. The CDR3 spans 14 residues. V was cut by 6 bases and J by 1 base, with 12 bases left in between. CDR1 and CDR2 (germline): MNHEY, SVGAGI. The CDR3 sequence is CASSATGRNTEAFF. Written as DNA, the CDR3 is TGTGCCAGCAGCGCCACGGGGAGGAACACTGAAGCTTTCTTT.

The gene calls are TRBV18 and TRBJ1-5, with TRBD1 identical over 8 bases. The CDR3 consists of 15 residues. Germline loops: CDR1 KGHSH, CDR2 LQKENI. Losses at the gene ends were 3 bases for V and 5 bases for J; bases not matched to a gene: 6. The CDR3 region has the DNA TGTGCCAGCTCACCCATGGACAGGGAGGATCAGCCCCAGCATTTT. As protein: CASSPMDREDQPQHF.

The rearrangement uses TRBV4-1 and TRBJ1-1; D is unresolved. The CDR3 has 16 amino acids. The ends were cut back, 0 bases at V and 5 bases at J, with 16 bases in the middle. Germline CDR1 and CDR2: MGHRA and YSYEKL. The CDR3 DNA is TGCGCCAGCAGCCAAGATCGGCGGGAAGGTGGGACTGAAGCTTTCTTT. Its translation: CASSQDRREGGTEAFF.